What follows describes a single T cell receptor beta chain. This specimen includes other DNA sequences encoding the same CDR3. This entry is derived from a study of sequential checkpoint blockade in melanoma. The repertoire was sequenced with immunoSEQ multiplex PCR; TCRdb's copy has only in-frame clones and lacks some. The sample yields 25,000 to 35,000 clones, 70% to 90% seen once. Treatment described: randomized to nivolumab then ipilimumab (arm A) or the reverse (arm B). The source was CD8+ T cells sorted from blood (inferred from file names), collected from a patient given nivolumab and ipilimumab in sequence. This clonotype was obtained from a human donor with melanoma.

The DNA of the CDR3 is TGTGCCAGCAGCCTGGCGGGGCCTCGGAACACTGAAGCTTTCTTT. Translation gives CASSLAGPRNTEAFF. This chain links TRBV28 with TRBJ1-1; a possible D gene is TRBD1 (5 bases). V lost 6 bases and J lost 1, with 15 bases in between. The CDR3 sequence is 15 residues long. Germline CDR1 and CDR2: MDHEN and SYDVKM.